This paragraph covers one T cell receptor (beta chain) sequence. Its antigen target is currently unknown. Qualities for individual bases were not recorded, and no much larger clone is one base off. The sample originates from a study of blood T cell repertoires in COVID-19 (dated by TCRdb to about 2020). Context from the whole study: Collaborator samples came from the United States, Italy and Spain and covered acute and convalescent phases of COVID-19. The material from the prospective study consisted of cDNA or gDNA derived from T cells, B-cell-depleted T cells, or PBMCs. The repertoires were released in a freely available public database meant as a resource for research on the immune response to SARS-CoV-2. Where available, HLA class I and class II types were obtained from metadata supplied by the sample provider rather than from assay-based typing. Subjects who had been exposed to COVID-19, were actively infected with it, or had recovered from it provided the deeply sampled blood TCRbeta repertoires that made up the dataset. A de-identified subject ID, COVID-19 status, age in years and sex were almost always included in the sample metadata. The samples were drawn from two sources: the first 160 participants of the ongoing ImmuneRACE study, and 950 to 1,500 subjects contributed by 6 global collaborators.

In the germline V gene, CDR1 corresponds to ENHRY and CDR2 to SYGVKD. The germline V and J ends show losses of 2 bases and 6 bases respectively, and no gene match explains 3 bases of the junction. The CDR3 holds 14 amino acids from the cysteine to the phenylalanine. CDR3 DNA only is kept here, 42 bases in frame from base 1. General findings and caveats noted by the study authors: Clinical and demographic metadata were provided uncurated, with the amount varying by source and participant.

TCRbeta CDR3 regions were amplified from genomic DNA by means of the immunoSEQ Assay, a bias-controlled multiplex PCR. In the original analysis: Nucleated cell counts per sample were estimated from amplification of reference gene primers within the assay. To quantify the absolute abundance of each unique TCRbeta CDR3 rearrangement, sequence reads were collapsed and filtered. For each sample, productive Simpson clonality was calculated as the square root of Simpson's diversity index over productive rearrangements. In its TCRdb copy, this immuneACCESS table keeps in-frame sequences only and misses some clones. Where compared with another copy, unresolved V genes explain less than half of these, and the others have no known cause. For V, J and clone size, that table is used; D and trimming come from the DNA. This sample lists 200,000 to 250,000 clones; 65% to 85% were detected once. Clones ranked in the top ten supply about 3.2% of the sample.

In the prospective study, participants were 18 to 89 years old, resided in about two dozen geographic areas of the United States, and were enrolled through a virtual design. Cohort assignment in the prospective study relied on participant-reported clinical history from a screening survey and a study questionnaire. Recovered participants in ImmuneRACE Cohort 3 were defined as having two consecutive negative NP/OP PCR tests, clearance from a healthcare professional, or resolution of symptoms. Mobile phlebotomists in the prospective study collected whole blood, serum and a nasopharyngeal or oropharyngeal swab from every participant. Over a 2-month period, participants in the prospective study had the option of providing additional blood draws and questionnaires. Blood samples from the prospective study were shipped frozen or at room temperature prior to DNA extraction.

The sequence is built from TRBV10-3 and TRBJ1-5, and 8 junction bases match TRBD1. The receptor's source is an older woman who had recovered from COVID-19. Sequenced sample: PBMCs or T cells enriched from blood (not recorded which). Here is the DNA: TGTGCCATCAGTGAGGACAGGGGAGGTCAGCCCCAGCATTTT. This encodes CAISEDRGGQPQHF.